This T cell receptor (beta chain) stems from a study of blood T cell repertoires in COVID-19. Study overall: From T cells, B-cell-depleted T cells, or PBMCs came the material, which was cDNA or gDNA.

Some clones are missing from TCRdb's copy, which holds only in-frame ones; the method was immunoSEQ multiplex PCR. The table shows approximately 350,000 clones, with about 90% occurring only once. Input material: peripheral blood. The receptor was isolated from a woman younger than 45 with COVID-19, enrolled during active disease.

CDR3 nucleotides: TGTGCCAGCAGCCCCAGGGACAATGAGCAGTTCTTC. Protein: CASSPRDNEQFF. The V gene is TRBV7-9, the J gene TRBJ2-1, with D maybe TRBD1 (5 bases). The germline CDR1 and CDR2 sequences are SEHNR and FQNEAQ (reference sequence). V dropped 5 bases and J dropped 5 bases, with 7 bases sitting between them. This CDR3 has 12 residues.